One and the same sample provided the 32 T cell receptor beta chains below, sequenced in a study of regulatory T cells in long-lasting Graves disease. Arm-PCR of CDR3 regions and iRepertoire HTBI primers were the basis on which TCR beta libraries were built. Via MiXCR, TCRdb re-called the multiplex PCR reads, giving one row per CDR3 protein. The profile shows about 430,000 distinct CDR3 sequences, over 14% of them singletons. Sample time point: newly diagnosed GD, antithyroid drugs for less than 3 months. PBMCs were the source of the RNA used for TCR sequencing. These data were also reused for a study on T cells in Graves' hyperthyroidism and ophthalmopathy.

Here the sequenced sample was peripheral blood mononuclear cells (PBMCs), taken at new diagnosis, from a patient treated with antithyroid drugs. These receptor sequences come from a woman aged 35 to 49 with Graves disease.

The genes are TRBV29-1 and TRBJ2-5; 12 bases match TRBD2. The CDR3 consists of 14 residues. Germline assignment: CDR1 SQVTM and CDR2 ANQGSEA. With 3 bases clipped from V and 3 bases from J, the junction kept 2 bases outside the gene matches. This CDR3 is CSVEGLAGEETQYF. The CDR3 region has the DNA TGCAGCGTTGAGGGACTAGCGGGCGAAGAGACCCAGTACTTC.

The J gene is TRBJ2-1, the V gene TRBV20-1, with D maybe TRBD2 (6 bases). The CDR3 spans 14 residues. Germline V gene data show CDR1 as DFQATT and CDR2 as SNEGSKA (reference sequence). V was clipped by 0 bases and J by 5 bases, with 11 bases between them. The CDR3 DNA reads as TGCAGTGCTAGAGATGTGGTAGCGGACAATGAGCAGTTCTTC. As protein: CSARDVVADNEQFF.

This sequence joins TRBV20-1 and TRBJ2-1, with 9 nucleotides matching TRBD1. Unmatched junction bases numbered 9, after V lost 4 bases and J lost 5 bases. Per the germline V gene, CDR1 is DFQATT and CDR2 is SNEGSKA (reference sequence). This CDR3 has 15 amino acids. CDR3 DNA sequence: TGCAGTGCTACCTCACAGGGGGCGCAGGACAATGAGCAGTTCTTC. Its translation: CSATSQGAQDNEQFF.

Many counts were recorded for this clonotype. The rearrangement uses TRBV4-2 and TRBJ2-5; 10 bases match TRBD2. The CDR3 covers 15 residues. Trimming at V came to 1 base and at J to 1 base, leaving 0 bases not matched to a gene. The germline V gene encodes CDR1 LGHNA and CDR2 YNFKEQ. The CDR3 here is CASSQGTSGQETQYF. The CDR3 DNA sequence: TGTGCCAGCAGCCAAGGGACTAGCGGCCAAGAGACCCAGTACTTC.

This clonotype was counted at least ten times. This chain links TRBV28 with TRBJ2-3; D is perhaps TRBD1 (6 bases). This CDR3 spans 16 amino acids. Germline CDR1 MDHEN, CDR2 SYDVKM. V was clipped by 5 bases and J by 2 bases, with 17 bases between them. DNA of the CDR3: TGTGCCAGCAGTCCCCACAGGGCTCCGACCACAGATACGCAGTATTTT. It specifies CASSPHRAPTTDTQYF.

There are many counts of this clonotype. The chain carries TRBV10-3 and TRBJ2-1; 12 bases are a match to TRBD2. V dropped 10 bases and J dropped 3; count of bases not matched to a gene: 16. Germline CDR1 and CDR2: ENHRY and SYGVKD. This CDR3 has 18 amino acids. CDR3 in DNA: TGTGCCACCTCGGGACTAGCGGGCGAGGGGGCTAACTACAATGAGCAGTTCTTC. Protein sequence: CATSGLAGEGANYNEQFF.

This clonotype showed up many times. Compared with germline, one end of the junction differs, possibly owing to a read error. The CDR3 protein is CASSATGSYNEQFF. CDR3 DNA: TGTGCCAGCAGCGCGACAGGATCCTACAATGAGCAGTTCTTC. The rearrangement uses TRBV5-1 and TRBJ2-1; the D gene is possibly TRBD1 (6 bases). This CDR3 comprises 14 residues. Germline CDR1 is SGHRS and CDR2 is YFSETQ.

The sample holds many counts of this clonotype. Here the CDR3 reads CASSNGLAGGAETQYF. Written as DNA, the CDR3 is TGTGCCAGCAGCAATGGACTAGCGGGAGGAGCAGAGACCCAGTACTTC. The rearrangement uses TRBV12-3 or TRBV12-4 and TRBJ2-5; 14 positions match TRBD2. V lost 6 bases and J lost 4; bases outside the gene matches: 7. CDR3 length: 16 amino acids.

This clonotype was recorded at least ten times. The rearrangement uses TRBV18 and TRBJ1-2; TRBD1 might be the D (5 bases). Germline V gene data show CDR1 as KGHSH and CDR2 as LQKENI. V was shortened by 3 bases and J by 4 bases, with 9 bases between the two germline ends. The CDR3 contains 13 residues. The CDR3 spells CASSPDTIYGYTF. The CDR3 coding sequence is TGTGCCAGCTCACCGGACACCATCTATGGCTACACCTTC.

This clonotype has a single count. It differs at one base from a far larger clone, so likely a read error. V and J are TRBV3-1 and TRBJ2-7; no definite D call. Germline V lookup: CDR1 LGHDT, CDR2 YNNKEL (reference sequence). The CDR3 spans 14 residues. Trimming cost V 0 bases and J 7 bases, with 13 bases left between them. The CDR3 spells CASSQDLQMGEQYF. The CDR3 nucleotides read TGTGCCAGCAGCCAAGATCTGCAAATGGGTGAGCAGTACTTC.

This clonotype was detected many times. V and J are TRBV29-1 and TRBJ2-5; possibly TRBD2 for D (6 bases). V lost 8 bases to trimming and J lost 7 bases, with 17 bases between them. Germline V gene sequence: CDR1 SQVTM, CDR2 ANQGSEA. The CDR3 has 12 residues. DNA for the CDR3: TGCAGCATACGGGACTCTGGGGGGACCCAGTACTTC. Its protein is CSIRDSGGTQYF.

The gene calls are TRBV20-1 and TRBJ1-2; TRBD1 is a possible D gene (5 bases). Germline CDR1 is DFQATT and CDR2 is SNEGSKA (reference sequence). V gave up 3 bases and J gave up 3 bases, with 8 bases separating them. The CDR3 runs to 12 residues. The DNA for the CDR3 is TGCAGTGCTAGCCAGGGCGACTATGGCTACACCTTC. Encoded protein: CSASQGDYGYTF.

In this sample, this clonotype turned up many times. The chain has TRBV2 and TRBJ1-1, with a tentative D call TRBD1 (5 bases). The CDR3 runs to 13 residues. Germline CDR1 SNHLY, CDR2 FYNNEI. The V end was cut by 2 bases, the J end by 12 bases, with 16 bases between. Written as DNA, the CDR3 is TGTGCCAGCAGTGAAAGTTGGGGGGGTAAAACTTTCTTT. Translation: CASSESWGGKTFF.

Only a few counts were recorded for this clonotype. This chain joins TRBV28 and TRBJ2-5, with TRBD1 as a possible D gene (5 bases). Between the trimmed V and J ends, which lost 4 bases and 3 bases, there was a span of 15 bases. This CDR3 is 15 amino acids long. CDR1 MDHEN and CDR2 SYDVKM come from the germline V gene. The CDR3 here is CASSSSRRAKETQYF. The CDR3 DNA follows: TGTGCCAGCAGTTCCTCGCGCAGGGCCAAAGAGACCCAGTACTTC.

The sample holds many counts of this clonotype. The rearrangement uses TRBV6-1 and TRBJ2-3; possible D gene TRBD1, 6 bases. The V end was cut by 6 bases, the J end by 6 bases, with 19 bases between. CDR3 length: 15 amino acids. The germline gives CDR1 MNHNS, CDR2 SASEGT. The CDR3 is CASRGAGENRDTQYF. CDR3 nucleotide sequence: TGTGCCAGCAGGGGGGCCGGAGAGAATCGGGATACGCAGTATTTT.

J is TRBJ1-2 and V is TRBV9, with D tentatively TRBD1 (5 bases). CDR1 SGDLS and CDR2 YYNGEE come from the germline V gene. The V gene lost 3 bases and the J gene lost 7 bases, with 10 bases spanning the gap. The CDR3 runs to 12 residues. The DNA of the CDR3 is TGTGCCAGCAGCGACTCGAGGGGTGGCTACACCTTC. This translates into CASSDSRGGYTF.

CDR3 bases: TGTGCCAGCAGCGCCGGAGGGTTGATGTACAATGAGCAGTTCTTC. This translates into CASSAGGLMYNEQFF. The chain is built from TRBV5-6 and TRBJ2-1; TRBD2 might be the D (6 bases). V lost 4 bases and J 4 bases, leaving 15 bases between the germline ends. Germline-derived CDR1 and CDR2 are SGHDT and YYEEEE. The CDR3 spans 15 residues.

The J gene is TRBJ2-1, the V gene TRBV14; no definite D call. Germline CDR1 SGHDN, CDR2 FVKESK. The V end was cut by 1 base, the J end by 4 bases, with 11 bases between. CDR3 length: 15 amino acids. CDR3 sequence: CASSQGPSPYNEQFF. CDR3 DNA sequence: TGTGCCAGCAGCCAAGGCCCTTCCCCGTACAATGAGCAGTTCTTC.

This clonotype was picked up a small number of times. The chain employs TRBV7-9 and TRBJ2-5; 13 nucleotides line up with TRBD2. The CDR3 extends over 17 amino acids. Germline V gene sequence: CDR1 SEHNR, CDR2 FQNEAQ (reference sequence). Trimming removed 5 bases from V and 0 bases from J; junction bases left unmatched: 6. The CDR3 sequence is CASSKGLAGPYQETQYF. In nucleotides, the CDR3 is TGTGCCAGCAGCAAGGGACTAGCGGGACCTTACCAAGAGACCCAGTACTTC.

The V gene is TRBV30, the J gene TRBJ1-2, with D perhaps matching TRBD1 (6 bases). The V and J ends lost 4 bases and 4 bases respectively, with 16 bases between them. Per the germline V gene, CDR1 is GTSNPN and CDR2 is SVGIG (reference sequence). The length of the CDR3 is 14 residues. CDR3 loop: CAWTARGIGYGYTF. In DNA, the CDR3 is TGTGCCTGGACGGCCAGGGGCATCGGCTATGGCTACACCTTC.

CDR3 region: CSAGRSFYEQYF. CDR3 sequence (DNA): TGCAGTGCTGGCCGCAGCTTCTACGAGCAGTACTTC. The gene calls are TRBV20-1 and TRBJ2-7, with D unclear. Trimming left V 5 bases short and J 3 bases short, with 11 bases between. The CDR3 is 12 amino acids. Germline CDR1 and CDR2: DFQATT and SNEGSKA (reference sequence).

This clonotype was observed at least ten times. This chain uses TRBV7-2 with TRBJ2-1; possible D gene TRBD1, 6 bases. Germline-derived CDR1 and CDR2 are SGHTA and FQGNSA. This CDR3 has 11 amino acids. Trimming stripped 7 bases from V and 9 bases from J, with 10 bases between. The DNA of the CDR3 is TGTGCCAGCACGAAGGGGGTTGAGCAGTTCTTC. Amino acid sequence: CASTKGVEQFF. The whole variable domain, filled in from reference TRBV7-2 and TRBJ2-1, reads GAGVSQSPSNKVTEKGKDVELRCDPISGHTALYWYRQSLGQGLEFLIYFQGNSAPDKSGLPSDRFSAERTGGSVSTLTIQRTQQEDSAVYLCASTKGVEQFFGPGTRLTVL.

This clonotype appeared once. The rearrangement joins TRBV28 to TRBJ1-1; 7 bases map to TRBD1. The V and J ends lost 7 bases and 6 bases, in that order; junction bases with no gene match: 5. CDR3 length: 12 amino acids. Germline-derived CDR1 and CDR2 are MDHEN and SYDVKM. The CDR3 bases are TGTGCCAGCACCCGGGACAGCCCTGAAGCTTTCTTT. This sequence encodes CASTRDSPEAFF.

This clonotype was seen only a few times. The V gene is TRBV18, the J gene TRBJ1-5, with 7 bases lining up with TRBD1. CDR1 KGHSH and CDR2 LQKENI come from the germline V gene. Germline trimming cut 5 bases from V and 3 bases from J; bases unmatched to any gene: 4. This CDR3 is built from 14 residues. The CDR3 spells CASSGTEINQPQHF. The DNA of the CDR3 is TGTGCCAGCTCAGGGACAGAGATCAATCAGCCCCAGCATTTT. Supplemented by reference TRBV18 and TRBJ1-5, the full variable domain reads NAGVMQNPRHLVRRRGQEARLRCSPMKGHSHVYWYRQLPEEGLKFMVYLQKENIIDESGMPKERFSAEFPKEGPSILRIQQVVRGDSAAYFCASSGTEINQPQHFGDGTRLSIL.

The rearrangement links TRBV5-1 to TRBJ2-3; weak D call: TRBD1 (5 bases). Germline V CDR1 and CDR2: SGHRS, YFSETQ. The CDR3 contains 11 residues. Trimming stripped 0 bases from V and 14 bases from J, with 10 bases between. The CDR3 nucleotides are TGCGCCAGCAGCTTGGTACAGGAGCTGTATTTT. Protein product: CASSLVQELYF.

A word on this clonotype: A much larger clone differs by one base, so this may be a read error. The chain recombines TRBV7-8 with TRBJ2-5, with D perhaps being TRBD1 or TRBD2 (5 bases each). This CDR3 region has 16 residues. CDR1 SGHVS and CDR2 FQNEAQ come from the germline V gene. Trimming cost V 5 bases and J 1 base, with 17 bases left between them. CDR3 coding DNA: TGTGCCAGCAGCACCAGGACAAGGGGAGCCCAAGAGACCCAGTACTTC. It yields the protein CASSTRTRGAQETQYF.

This clonotype was recorded at least ten times. V is TRBV29-1 and J is TRBJ2-3; no reliable D call. Germline values: CDR1 SQVTM, CDR2 ANQGSEA. This CDR3 is 13 amino acids long. Trimming took 6 bases from V and 6 from J, leaving 16 bases between them. The CDR3 loop reads CSVAERTRDTQYF. The CDR3 DNA sequence: TGCAGCGTGGCCGAGCGAACCAGGGATACGCAGTATTTT.

This clonotype was observed a few times. This chain uses TRBV6-1 with TRBJ1-4; weak D call: TRBD1 (5 bases). The CDR3 extends over 14 amino acids. Germline CDR1 MNHNS, CDR2 SASEGT. Trimming pared 5 bases from V and 4 bases from J, leaving 11 bases between. CDR3 bases: TGTGCCAGCAGTCAAGTGAGGGGTAATGAAAAACTGTTTTTT. Protein: CASSQVRGNEKLFF.

Ten or more counts support this clonotype. V usage is TRBV27 and J usage is TRBJ1-6; TRBD1 might be the D (5 bases). The germline V gene encodes CDR1 MNHEY and CDR2 SMNVEV (reference sequence). There are 16 residues in the CDR3. V lost 4 bases, J lost 10 bases, and 20 bases lay in between. The CDR3 DNA reads TGTGCCAGCAGTTCCCTTAAAGGGGTAAATCAGTCACCCCTCCACTTT. Protein product: CASSSLKGVNQSPLHF.

The sample holds a few counts of this clonotype. This chain connects TRBV6-1 to TRBJ2-2; maybe TRBD1 (6 bases). V was shortened by 6 bases and J by 4 bases, with 24 bases between the two germline ends. The CDR3 spans 18 residues. The germline CDR1 and CDR2 sequences are MNHNS and SASEGT. CDR3 sequence: CASRRAIIAGVSTGELFF. In nucleotides, the CDR3 is TGTGCCAGCAGACGCGCCATAATAGCAGGGGTTAGCACCGGGGAGCTGTTTTTT.

The chain carries TRBV12-3 or TRBV12-4 and TRBJ2-1; 10 bases align to TRBD2. V trimming: 3 bases; J trimming: 0 bases; junction bases outside the gene matches: 2. This CDR3 contains 16 residues. The CDR3 sequence: CASSFLAGDSYNEQFF. The CDR3 DNA follows: TGTGCCAGCAGTTTTCTAGCGGGAGACTCCTACAATGAGCAGTTCTTC.

This clonotype showed up many times. This chain's CDR3 is CASSIGTDNYGYTF. The CDR3 DNA sequence: TGTGCCAGCAGCATCGGGACCGATAACTATGGCTACACCTTC. The chain uses TRBV11-2 and TRBJ1-2, with a tentative D call TRBD1 (5 bases). Germline lookup yields CDR1 SGHAT and CDR2 FQNNGV. V was trimmed by 5 bases and J by 1 base, leaving 11 bases between them. The CDR3 contains 14 residues. Using reference TRBV11-2 and TRBJ1-2 for the parts outside the CDR3, the full variable domain is EAGVAQSPRYKIIEKRQSVAFWCNPISGHATLYWYQQILGQGPKLLIQFQNNGVVDDSQLPKDRFSAERLKGVDSTLKIQPAKLEDSAVYLCASSIGTDNYGYTFGSGTRLTVV.